The clone carrying this T cell receptor beta chain was seen many times. Unique molecular identifiers tagged the TCRbeta library. TCRdb ran MiXCR on the PCR reads and lists one entry per CDR3 protein. Of under 300,000 distinct CDR3 sequences detected, about 9.6% appear once; the ten largest clones hold approximately 4.7%. This entry is derived from a study of T-cell reconstitution after alpha-beta-depleted transplantation in children. V lost 5 bases, J lost 5 bases, and 9 bases stayed unmatched. The CDR3 is 16 amino acids. Germline assignment: CDR1 SNHLY and CDR2 FYNNEI. Sequencing was performed on PBMCs from the stem cell graft donor, taken from the stem cell graft. This receptor was identified in a human donor who donated a stem cell graft to a child with SCID. The gene calls are TRBV2 and TRBJ2-3; 11 positions agree with TRBD2. In nucleotides, the CDR3 is TGTGCCAGCAGTCCGATAGCGGGGGGGCAGGGAGATACGCAGTATTTT. This encodes CASSPIAGGQGDTQYF.